This entry lists 10 T cell receptor beta chains sequenced from one sample in a study of T cells in Graves' hyperthyroidism and ophthalmopathy. TCR beta CDR3 sequences were amplified from RNA transcripts. Primed by the HTBI set, a first-round RT-PCR was run on the TCR CDR3. MiXCR, applied by TCRdb to the multiplex PCR reads, yields one record per CDR3 protein. The sample lists fewer than 45,000 distinct CDR3 sequences; around half were seen once. The sample comprised blood. These receptors all stem from a woman aged 45-65 years with Graves' hyperthyroidism that later progressed to Graves' ophthalmopathy.

This clonotype has at least ten counts. This chain joins TRBV5-1 and TRBJ2-1, with D hard to call. Germline CDR1 and CDR2: SGHRS and YFSETQ. The V end lost 3 bases, the J end lost 8 bases, and 12 bases lay between the germline ends. This CDR3 contains 13 residues. Written as DNA, the CDR3 is TGCGCCAGCAGCTGGGCGGATAACGATGAGCAGTTCTTC. Residues: CASSWADNDEQFF.

V usage is TRBV20-1 and J usage is TRBJ2-7; a weak D match, TRBD1 (5 bases). V lost 6 bases and J lost 6, with 12 bases in between. The CDR3 totals 11 residues. Germline V lookup: CDR1 DFQATT, CDR2 SNEGSKA (reference sequence). CDR3 coding DNA: TGCAGTGCCGCGTCAGGGTTCGAGCAGTACTTC. As protein: CSAASGFEQYF.

This clonotype has ten or more counts. The chain employs TRBV29-1 and TRBJ1-1; TRBD1 aligns across 9 bases. CDR3 length: 13 residues. The junction had 5 bases not matched to a gene; V was cut back by 7 bases and J by 2 bases. The germline CDR1 and CDR2 sequences are SQVTM and ANQGSEA. CDR3 coding DNA: TGCAGCGGGGGGGGACAGGGAAACACTGAAGCTTTCTTT. Residues: CSGGGQGNTEAFF.

This clonotype is medium-sized within its sample. This chain connects TRBV20-1 to TRBJ2-1; D is possibly TRBD2 (6 bases). CDR3 length: 12 residues. Germline CDR1 reads DFQATT; CDR2 reads SNEGSKA (reference sequence). The germline V and J ends were trimmed by 4 bases and 8 bases, with 12 bases remaining between them. DNA of the CDR3: TGCAGTGCTACCCTAGCGACCGATGAGCAGTTCTTC. Amino acids: CSATLATDEQFF.

This clonotype was picked up many times. The rearrangement joins TRBV9 to TRBJ1-1, with a weak D call TRBD1 (5 bases). In germline, CDR1 is SGDLS, CDR2 YYNGEE. Trimming took 0 bases from V and 3 from J, leaving 12 bases between them. The CDR3 totals 15 residues. The CDR3 DNA follows: TGTGCCAGCAGCGTAGTTGTCGCGGGGGACACTGAAGCTTTCTTT. The encoded protein is CASSVVVAGDTEAFF.

This clonotype has ten or more counts. This rearrangement joins TRBV6-9 to TRBJ2-5; TRBD1 agrees at 11 bases. The CDR3 runs to 16 residues. CDR1 MNHGY and CDR2 SVAAGI come from the germline V gene. V lost 5 bases and J lost 2; bases outside the gene matches: 7. CDR3 bases: TGTGCCAGCAGTCCCCGGGGGGACAGGGGGCAAGAGACCCAGTACTTC. This sequence encodes CASSPRGDRGQETQYF.

With regard to this clonotype: The junction and the germline gene differ at one end; a read error may be behind it. The chain joins TRBV29-1 to TRBJ1-1, with TRBD1 as a possible D gene (6 bases). In germline, CDR1 is SQVTM, CDR2 ANQGSEA. The CDR3 is 13 amino acids. The DNA for the CDR3 is TGCGGCGTTGTTTCACAGGGTGTAGCTGAAGCTTCCTTT. It codes for CGVVSQGVAEASF.

Points on this clonotype: The CDR3 end shows no conserved phenylalanine or tryptophan, and so a read error is likely. The V call is TRBV6-4, the J call TRBJ2-3, with 10 bases that match TRBD2. CDR1 MRHNA and CDR2 SNTAGT come from the germline V gene. The CDR3 length is 15 residues. CDR3 protein: CASSNLAGDTDAQYS. CDR3 bases: TGTGCCAGCAGTAATCTAGCGGGAGACACAGATGCGCAGTATTCT.

The chain is built from TRBV5-8 and TRBJ2-2; TRBD2 aligns across 16 bases. Trimming cost V 4 bases and J 5 bases; bases outside gene matches: 5. Germline CDR1 SGHTS, CDR2 YDEGEE. CDR3 length: 17 residues. The CDR3 is CASSPGLAGGRTGELFF. CDR3 DNA sequence: TGTGCCAGCAGCCCGGGACTAGCGGGAGGGAGGACCGGGGAGCTGTTTTTT.

This chain uses TRBV6-5 with TRBJ2-3, with D maybe TRBD1 (6 bases). CDR3 length: 15 residues. Trimming shortened V by 0 bases and J by 1 base, and 8 bases separated the two germline ends. Germline V gives CDR1 MNHEY, CDR2 SVGAGI. The DNA of the CDR3 is TGTGCCAGCAGTTACTCGGACAGACGCACAGATACGCAGTATTTT. As protein: CASSYSDRRTDTQYF.